One and the same sample provided the 27 T cell receptor beta chains below, sequenced in a study of OX40 agonist ivuxolimab in advanced cancers. Library method: the immunoSEQ multiplex PCR assay. Sourced from immuneACCESS, this table was stored by TCRdb with only in-frame sequences that have V and J called. A share of the clones is absent; for the studies checked, an unresolved V gene accounts for under half, and the remainder has no known explanation. The table for this sample lists tens of thousands of clones; approximately 80% of them were counted only once. Under 7% of the sample is held by the ten biggest clonotypes. Sequencing used CD4+ or CD8+ T cells sorted from blood, obtained in a trial of the OX40 agonist ivuxolimab. Receptors originate from an adult with an advanced solid tumor such as melanoma, head and neck, liver or kidney cancer.

The gene calls are TRBV6-1 and TRBJ1-6, with unresolved D. Germline CDR1 and CDR2: MNHNS and SASEGT. V lost 7 bases, J lost 12 bases, and 19 bases lay in between. This CDR3 has 14 amino acids. This CDR3 reads CASTPSGDSRPLHF. Written as DNA, the CDR3 is TGTGCCAGCACCCCCTCTGGAGATTCGCGACCCCTCCACTTT.

This clone was counted a few times. V usage is TRBV5-5 and J usage is TRBJ2-1, with 10 bases lining up with TRBD1. Germline V gene sequence: CDR1 SGHKS, CDR2 YYEKEE (reference sequence). V lost 0 bases, J lost 7 bases, and 1 base stayed unmatched. The CDR3 runs 14 residues. CDR3 residues: CASSLGQGANEQFF. The CDR3 coding sequence is TGTGCCAGCAGCTTGGGACAGGGGGCAAATGAGCAGTTCTTC.

This clone was seen just once. This rearrangement joins TRBV10-3 to TRBJ2-5; TRBD2 is a possible D gene (5 bases). Germline V lookup: CDR1 ENHRY, CDR2 SYGVKD. CDR3 length equals 17 residues. Between the trimmed V and J ends, which lost 3 bases and 4 bases, there was a span of 21 bases. The CDR3 DNA sequence: TGTGCCATCAGTGAAGGTGCGGCGAGCGAGGGTAGAGAGACCCAGTACTTC. Amino acids: CAISEGAASEGRETQYF.

The chain uses TRBV18 and TRBJ1-5; D unclear. The CDR3 has 15 amino acids. Germline loops: CDR1 KGHSH, CDR2 LQKENI. Deletions cut 2 bases from V and 4 bases from J, with 12 bases between. The chain's CDR3 is CASSPSRLKNQPQHF. As DNA, the CDR3 is TGTGCCAGCTCACCAAGTAGACTGAAGAATCAGCCCCAGCATTTT.

The V gene is TRBV11-1, the J gene TRBJ2-7; the match to TRBD1 covers 8 bases. The germline CDR1 and CDR2 sequences are SGHAT and FQDESV (reference sequence). The CDR3 has 15 residues. J was trimmed by 4 bases and V by 0 bases; bases with no gene match: 5. Written as DNA, the CDR3 is TGTGCCAGCAGCTTAGCGGACAGGGTGTTGTACGAGCAGTACTTC. This sequence encodes CASSLADRVLYEQYF.

J is TRBJ2-1 and V is TRBV11-2; 11 bases are a match to TRBD2. V was clipped by 8 bases and J by 5 bases; unmatched bases: 5. There are 14 residues in the CDR3. CDR1 is SGHAT, CDR2 FQNNGV, per germline. In DNA form, the CDR3 reads TGTGCCAGCTCACGACTAGCGGGGAACAATGAGCAGTTCTTC. This sequence encodes CASSRLAGNNEQFF. Looking up the rest from reference TRBV11-2 and TRBJ2-1 gives the full variable domain: EAGVAQSPRYKIIEKRQSVAFWCNPISGHATLYWYQQILGQGPKLLIQFQNNGVVDDSQLPKDRFSAERLKGVDSTLKIQPAKLEDSAVYLCASSRLAGNNEQFFGPGTRLTVL.

DNA of the CDR3: TGTGCCAGCAGTCGTACGGGACTAGCGGGGGCAGAGCAGTTCTTC. Residues: CASSRTGLAGAEQFF. V is TRBV28 and J is TRBJ2-1, with 14 nucleotides matching TRBD2. Germline lookup yields CDR1 MDHEN and CDR2 SYDVKM. The CDR3 loop spans 15 amino acids. The V and J ends lost 5 bases and 10 bases, in that order; junction bases with no gene match: 7.

The genes are TRBV19 and TRBJ2-1, with D possibly being TRBD2 (6 bases). Looked up from germline, CDR1 is LNHDA and CDR2 is SQIVND (reference sequence). The CDR3 totals 14 residues. The ends were cut back, 4 bases at V and 3 bases at J, with 10 bases in the middle. Written as DNA, the CDR3 is TGTGCCAGTAGTAGCGGGGAGAACTACAATGAGCAGTTCTTC. Translation: CASSSGENYNEQFF.

This clone has just one count. The chain couples TRBV27 to TRBJ2-1; tentative D call: TRBD2 (6 bases). The CDR3 consists of 12 residues. V dropped 6 bases and J dropped 6 bases, with 9 bases sitting between them. CDR1 is MNHEY and CDR2 is SMNVEV in the germline V gene (reference sequence). CDR3 loop: CASSSRGNEQFF. The CDR3 nucleotides are TGTGCCAGCAGCTCGCGGGGCAATGAGCAGTTCTTC.

The rearrangement uses TRBV11-2 and TRBJ2-2; D gene unclear. The CDR3 contains 12 residues. The V gene's germline CDR1 is SGHAT and CDR2 FQNNGV. V was cut by 5 bases and J by 2 bases, with 3 bases left in between. The chain's CDR3 is CASSINTGELFF. CDR3 DNA: TGTGCCAGCAGCATAAACACCGGGGAGCTGTTTTTT. The entire variable domain, with the rest obtained from reference TRBV11-2 and TRBJ2-2, is as follows: EAGVAQSPRYKIIEKRQSVAFWCNPISGHATLYWYQQILGQGPKLLIQFQNNGVVDDSQLPKDRFSAERLKGVDSTLKIQPAKLEDSAVYLCASSINTGELFFGEGSRLTVL.

This chain links TRBV5-4 with TRBJ2-3; tentatively, D is TRBD1 or TRBD2 (6 bases each). CDR3 length: 14 residues. Trimming left V 2 bases short and J 4 bases short, with 11 bases between. The germline V gene encodes CDR1 SGHNT and CDR2 YYREEE (reference sequence). CDR3 protein: CASSFFGGPDTQYF. CDR3 bases: TGTGCCAGCAGCTTCTTCGGGGGCCCAGATACGCAGTATTTT.

This clone was observed a handful of times. V usage is TRBV4-1 and J usage is TRBJ2-3, with TRBD1 as a possible D gene (5 bases). The CDR3 is 15 amino acids. Trimming took off 0 bases at V and 3 bases at J, with 10 bases between the two ends. Germline assignment: CDR1 MGHRA and CDR2 YSYEKL. CDR3 region: CASSQEVRVTDTQYF. The CDR3 DNA reads TGCGCCAGCAGCCAAGAAGTCAGGGTAACAGATACGCAGTATTTT.

The chain carries TRBV28 and TRBJ1-2, with D perhaps TRBD1 (5 bases). Germline V lookup: CDR1 MDHEN, CDR2 SYDVKM. This CDR3 comprises 12 residues. The V gene lost 7 bases and the J gene lost 4 bases, with 10 bases spanning the gap. This CDR3 is CASTTGSYGYTF. The CDR3 DNA is TGTGCCAGCACAACAGGTTCCTATGGCTACACCTTC.

The genes are TRBV5-8 and TRBJ1-2; no clear D. The CDR3 is 17 residues long. Trimming removed 4 bases from V and 3 bases from J, with 22 bases in between. Germline values: CDR1 SGHTS, CDR2 YDEGEE. CDR3 coding DNA: TGTGCCAGCAGCCGCGGAGGAACAACCATTTACCACTATGGCTACACCTTC. Its translation is CASSRGGTTIYHYGYTF.

This clone showed up just a few times. J is TRBJ2-3 and V is TRBV10-1, with 9 bases that match TRBD1. The germline V gene encodes CDR1 WNHNN and CDR2 SYGVQD (reference sequence). The V and J ends lost 6 bases and 6 bases, in that order; junction bases with no gene match: 4. This CDR3 has 13 amino acids. In DNA, the CDR3 is TGCGCCAGCAGGGGACAGGGTTTTGATACGCAGTATTTT. Translated: CASRGQGFDTQYF.

V usage is TRBV7-9 and J usage is TRBJ2-4; no definite D call. The CDR3 spans 13 residues. Germline-derived CDR1 and CDR2 are SEHNR and FQNEAQ (reference sequence). V lost 1 base and J lost 7, with 8 bases in between. The CDR3 region is CASSLVSENIQYF. The CDR3 DNA follows: TGTGCCAGCAGCTTAGTTTCGGAGAACATTCAGTACTTC. The variable domain in full, completed from reference TRBV7-9 and TRBJ2-4, reads DTGVSQNPRHKITKRGQNVTFRCDPISEHNRLYWYRQTLGQGPEFLTYFQNEAQLEKSRLLSDRFSAERPKGSFSTLEIQRTEQGDSAMYLCASSLVSENIQYFGAGTRLSVL.

J is TRBJ1-5 and V is TRBV4-1, with D hard to call. CDR1 is MGHRA and CDR2 is YSYEKL in the germline V gene. The length of the CDR3 is 15 residues. Trimming shortened V by 1 base and J by 7 bases, and 14 bases separated the two germline ends. The CDR3 loop is CASSQVAGGLQPQHF. The CDR3 nucleotides are TGCGCCAGCAGCCAAGTAGCCGGTGGCCTCCAGCCCCAGCATTTT.

CDR3 DNA sequence: TGTGCCAGCAGTTTTCAGTGGGGGAAAGAGACCCAGTACTTC. Protein: CASSFQWGKETQYF. V and J are TRBV28 and TRBJ2-5; D might be TRBD1 or TRBD2, each matching 5 bases. V lost 3 bases and J lost 3, with 11 bases in between. The CDR3 runs to 14 residues. Germline CDR1 is MDHEN and CDR2 is SYDVKM.

The gene calls are TRBV10-3 and TRBJ2-1; D is ambiguous. The V gene's germline CDR1 is ENHRY and CDR2 SYGVKD. There are 14 residues in the CDR3. Trimming removed 4 bases from V and 2 bases from J, with 9 bases in between. CDR3 amino acids: CAISGDPAYNEQFF. For the CDR3, the DNA is TGTGCCATCAGTGGAGACCCGGCCTACAATGAGCAGTTCTTC.

This clone was recorded only once. The chain joins TRBV11-2 to TRBJ1-3; 8 bases are a match to TRBD1. The CDR3 is 13 amino acids. The V gene end was trimmed by 6 bases and the J gene end by 8 bases; junction bases not matched to a gene: 6. CDR1 and CDR2 (germline): SGHAT, FQNNGV. CDR3 loop: CASRGQARDTIYF. DNA for the CDR3: TGTGCCAGCAGGGGACAGGCTCGGGACACCATATATTTT.

This chain's CDR3 is CASSPPSADTEAFF. CDR3 DNA sequence: TGTGCCAGCTCACCACCGTCGGCAGACACTGAAGCTTTCTTT. The genes are TRBV18 and TRBJ1-1; no definite D call. There are 14 residues in the CDR3. Deletions cut 0 bases from V and 3 bases from J, with 8 bases between. Germline V gene sequence: CDR1 KGHSH, CDR2 LQKENI.

This clone was detected once. CDR3 protein: CASSPPVSGRDTQYF. The CDR3 DNA follows: TGTGCCAGCTCACCACCGGTTAGCGGGAGGGATACGCAGTATTTT. The rearrangement links TRBV18 to TRBJ2-3, with TRBD2 identical over 10 bases. The CDR3 extends over 15 amino acids. From germline, CDR1 is KGHSH and CDR2 LQKENI. J was trimmed by 6 bases and V by 0 bases; bases with no gene match: 3.

The CDR3 DNA is TGTGCCAGCAGCTTAAGGGCGGACTCCTCCTACAATGAGCAGTTCTTC. Encoded protein: CASSLRADSSYNEQFF. The V and J genes are TRBV7-9 and TRBJ2-1, with TRBD2 as a possible D gene (5 bases). This CDR3 is 16 amino acids long. The germline V gene encodes CDR1 SEHNR and CDR2 FQNEAQ (reference sequence). V lost 2 bases and J lost 0, with 11 bases in between.

The chain links TRBV30 to TRBJ1-6; TRBD1 matches 7 bases. The CDR3 length is 15 residues. Germline trimming cut 4 bases from V and 10 bases from J; bases unmatched to any gene: 13. CDR1 is GTSNPN, CDR2 SVGIG, per germline (reference sequence). CDR3 coding DNA: TGTGCCTGGATCCCCGGAGGGGGCCTTGGGTCACCCCTCCACTTT. Translated: CAWIPGGGLGSPLHF. The full variable domain, rest sourced from reference TRBV30 and TRBJ1-6, is SQTIHQWPATLVQPVGSPLSLECTVEGTSNPNLYWYRQAAGRGLQLLFYSVGIGQISSEVPQNLSASRPQDRQFILSSKKLLLSDSGFYLCAWIPGGGLGSPLHFGNGTRLTVT.

The V and J genes are TRBV28 and TRBJ1-5, with D uncertain. The V gene's germline CDR1 is MDHEN and CDR2 SYDVKM. Trimming cost V 5 bases and J 3 bases, with 14 bases left between them. The CDR3 is 15 residues long. The CDR3 protein is CASSPPSGPNQPQHF. CDR3 nucleotides: TGTGCCAGCAGTCCCCCGTCCGGGCCCAATCAGCCCCAGCATTTT.

The genes are TRBV4-1 and TRBJ2-7; 9 bases align to TRBD2. Germline CDR1 is MGHRA and CDR2 is YSYEKL. The V segment lost 1 base and the J segment 6 bases; nucleotides outside the gene matches: 7. CDR3 size: 15 residues. The DNA of the CDR3 is TGCGCCAGCAGCCAAGTTAGCGGGAGCGCCAGCGAGCAGTACTTC. Residues: CASSQVSGSASEQYF.

The chain links TRBV18 to TRBJ2-3; 10 nucleotides line up with TRBD2. Germline V CDR1 and CDR2: KGHSH, LQKENI. The CDR3 contains 15 residues. Germline trimming cut 2 bases from V and 6 bases from J; bases unmatched to any gene: 5. This CDR3 is CASSPSSGGADTQYF. CDR3 coding DNA: TGTGCCAGCTCACCAAGCAGCGGGGGGGCGGATACGCAGTATTTT.